This paragraph covers one T cell receptor (beta chain) sequence. Its antigen remains unknown. TCRdb's copy holds only in-frame clones and misses some; the assay was immunoSEQ multiplex PCR. The table has more than 850,000 clones, around 78% seen once. The data were taken from a study of shared clonotypes between healthy human individuals. Study findings and constraints: Clonotypes which were not shared had lower generation probabilities than clonotypes that all four donors shared.

Trimming shortened V by 4 bases and J by 2 bases, and 12 bases separated the two germline ends. From germline, CDR1 is SQVTM and CDR2 ANQGSEA. The CDR3 length is 14 residues. There were no recent acute infections or vaccinations among the donors, who were healthy HIV-negative adults. Division of CD4+ cells produced a CD45RA+ naive subset and a CD45RA-negative memory subset. The genes are TRBV29-1 and TRBJ2-1; D possibly corresponds to TRBD1 (6 bases). Material for sequencing was memory CD4+ T cells from PBMCs. The subset is: CD45RA-negative fraction. The receptor was isolated from a man between 18 and 35 years old in good health. Some clones in this sample may be carry-over from other donors' samples. The DNA of the CDR3 is TGCAGCGTTGGGCCAGGGGCCCCCTACAATGAGCAGTTCTTC. This gives the protein CSVGPGAPYNEQFF.